Below are 19 T cell receptor beta chains sequenced from a single sample in a study of cytomegalovirus exposure and HLA in healthy donors. Both 60 Vbeta primers and 13 Jbeta primers went into the PCR. Assay: immunoSEQ multiplex PCR; the TCRdb copy retains only in-frame clones and omits some. Of 130,000 to 150,000 clones in the sample, around 76% were seen once. Sequenced material: PBMCs. The receptors shown here come from a male donor in good health and CMV-seronegative.

The chain carries TRBV2 and TRBJ2-7, with TRBD1 matching over 7 bases. V was pared by 5 bases and J by 0 bases, with 10 bases of the junction left unmatched. The CDR3 runs 16 residues. In germline, CDR1 is SNHLY, CDR2 FYNNEI. The DNA of the CDR3 is TGTGCCAGCAGTTCTGTGGGGACAGACAGCTCCTACGAGCAGTACTTC. Translation: CASSSVGTDSSYEQYF.

The chain links TRBV5-1 to TRBJ1-1, with 8 bases matching TRBD1. Trimming removed 0 bases from V and 10 bases from J; junction bases left unmatched: 11. This CDR3 spans 15 amino acids. Germline V lookup: CDR1 SGHRS, CDR2 YFSETQ. Here the CDR3 reads CASSLGGTGGDPAFF. The CDR3 nucleotides are TGCGCCAGCAGCTTGGGGGGGACAGGAGGCGACCCAGCTTTCTTT.

V gene TRBV19 combines with J gene TRBJ1-2, with D possibly matching TRBD1 (6 bases). The CDR3 consists of 13 residues. Germline CDR1 is LNHDA and CDR2 is SQIVND (reference sequence). The ends were cut back, 3 bases at V and 8 bases at J, with 13 bases in the middle. For the CDR3, the DNA is TGTGCCAGTAGTATTGCGGGGGCGGGCGGCTACACCTTC. This encodes CASSIAGAGGYTF.

This clone was seen once. The chain is built from TRBV4-2 and TRBJ2-1; TRBD2 matches 7 bases. Germline trimming cut 0 bases from V and 4 bases from J; bases unmatched to any gene: 3. Germline CDR1 LGHNA, CDR2 YNFKEQ. The CDR3 is 15 amino acids. CDR3 amino acids: CASSQELATYNEQFF. In nucleotides, the CDR3 is TGTGCCAGCAGCCAAGAACTAGCGACGTACAATGAGCAGTTCTTC.

This clone was seen a handful of times. The chain joins TRBV15 to TRBJ2-7, with TRBD1 matching 8 bases. Germline CDR1 LNHNV, CDR2 YYDKDF (reference sequence). The CDR3 extends over 14 amino acids. The junction had 5 bases not matched to a gene; V was cut back by 6 bases and J by 1 base. This chain's CDR3 is CATRRDRGSYEQYF. For the CDR3, the DNA is TGTGCCACCAGGCGCGACAGGGGTTCCTACGAGCAGTACTTC.

For the CDR3, the DNA is TGTGCCTGGTTCCGCCCAGGGACTGAAGCTTTCTTT. Its translation is CAWFRPGTEAFF. This chain connects TRBV30 to TRBJ1-1, with D possibly TRBD1 on 5 matching bases. Germline V gene data show CDR1 as GTSNPN and CDR2 as SVGIG (reference sequence). This CDR3 has 12 residues. Trimming pared 5 bases from V and 5 bases from J, leaving 12 bases between. The full variable domain, completed using reference TRBV30 and TRBJ1-1, is SQTIHQWPATLVQPVGSPLSLECTVEGTSNPNLYWYRQAAGRGLQLLFYSVGIGQISSEVPQNLSASRPQDRQFILSSKKLLLSDSGFYLCAWFRPGTEAFFGQGTRLTVV.

This clone came up once. The genes are TRBV13 and TRBJ2-5; D not resolved. With the DNA end fitting TRBJ2-7 better, the J assignment may be wrong. This CDR3 comprises 12 residues. Germline V gene data show CDR1 as PRHDT and CDR2 as FYEKMQ (reference sequence). CDR3 region: CASSSLSHEQYF. CDR3 nucleotide sequence: TGTGCCAGCAGCTCCCTTAGCCACGAGCAGTACTTC.

This clone has a single count. This rearrangement joins TRBV19 to TRBJ1-4, with a tentative D call TRBD1 (5 bases). V lost 3 bases and J lost 12, with 14 bases in between. Germline assignment: CDR1 LNHDA and CDR2 SQIVND (reference sequence). This CDR3 has 13 residues. The CDR3 region is CASSIRIRGELFF. The CDR3 nucleotides read TGTGCCAGTAGTATTCGGATTCGGGGGGAACTGTTTTTT.

Comment on this clone: Mismatch with germline at one junction end may stem from a read error. V usage is TRBV27 and J usage is TRBJ1-2, with D perhaps matching TRBD1 (5 bases). Looked up from germline, CDR1 is MNHEY and CDR2 is SMNVEV (reference sequence). CDR3 length equals 15 residues. CDR3 DNA: TGTCCCAGCAGTTCTATCAGGGAATGGGACTATGGCTACACCTTC. Protein: CPSSSIREWDYGYTF.

In this sample, this clone turned up once. CDR3 in DNA: TGCAGCGTTGCGCCAGGGTCCGGGGAGCTGTTTTTT. This encodes CSVAPGSGELFF. The chain combines TRBV29-1 with TRBJ2-2; D is possibly TRBD1 (5 bases). Trimming stripped 4 bases from V and 6 bases from J, with 9 bases between. The CDR3 has 12 amino acids. The germline V gene encodes CDR1 SQVTM and CDR2 ANQGSEA.

This rearrangement joins TRBV11-3 to TRBJ1-2; D gene ambiguous. The CDR3 is made up of 13 amino acids. CDR1 and CDR2 from the germline V gene are SGHNT and YENEEA. Trimming pared 0 bases from V and 6 bases from J, leaving 8 bases between. The CDR3 reads CASSLDREDGYTF. The CDR3 coding sequence is TGTGCCAGCAGCTTAGATCGGGAGGATGGCTACACCTTC.

The chain carries TRBV6-1 and TRBJ1-5; 9 bases align to TRBD1. The CDR3 sequence is 15 residues long. Looked up from germline, CDR1 is MNHNS and CDR2 is SASEGT. J was trimmed by 0 bases and V by 9 bases; bases with no gene match: 6. The CDR3 loop reads CASKQGAFSNQPQHF. CDR3 bases: TGTGCCAGTAAACAGGGGGCTTTTAGCAATCAGCCCCAGCATTTT.

The V gene is TRBV9, the J gene TRBJ2-2; no firm D call. V lost 4 bases and J 3 bases, leaving 13 bases between the germline ends. Looked up from germline, CDR1 is SGDLS and CDR2 is YYNGEE. This CDR3 is built from 15 residues. The CDR3 is CASSPEWAHTGELFF. The DNA of the CDR3 is TGTGCCAGCAGCCCAGAGTGGGCGCACACCGGGGAGCTGTTTTTT.

V is TRBV7-3 and J is TRBJ2-3; the D gene is possibly TRBD1 (5 bases). Germline loops: CDR1 SGHTA, CDR2 FQGTGA. Trimming shortened V by 2 bases and J by 3 bases, and 15 bases separated the two germline ends. The CDR3 extends over 16 amino acids. This CDR3 reads CASSLFSREATDTQYF. The CDR3, as DNA: TGTGCCAGCAGCTTATTTTCCAGGGAAGCAACAGATACGCAGTATTTT.

This sequence joins TRBV5-4 and TRBJ2-3; D call uncertain. The V gene's germline CDR1 is SGHNT and CDR2 YYREEE (reference sequence). The CDR3 has 13 amino acids. V was clipped by 1 base and J by 1 base, with 4 bases between them. The CDR3 sequence is CASSLTGTDTQYF. CDR3 in DNA: TGTGCCAGCAGCTTGACAGGCACAGATACGCAGTATTTT.

This chain joins TRBV25-1 and TRBJ1-1; D is perhaps TRBD1 (6 bases). The CDR3 covers 13 residues. Trimming shortened V by 5 bases and J by 0 bases, and 7 bases separated the two germline ends. CDR1 is MGHDK and CDR2 is SYGVNS in the germline V gene. In nucleotides, the CDR3 is TGTGCCAGCAGTCCAGGGGTGAACACTGAAGCTTTCTTT. Its translation: CASSPGVNTEAFF.

The rearrangement links TRBV29-1 to TRBJ1-2; D is ambiguous. Germline V gene lookup returns CDR1 SQVTM and CDR2 ANQGSEA. Trimming took 7 bases from V and 4 from J, leaving 13 bases between them. This CDR3 is 12 amino acids long. CDR3 amino acids: CSAATSVYGYTF. The CDR3 bases are TGCAGCGCTGCTACTTCGGTCTATGGCTACACCTTC.

This clone was recorded a few times. The chain recombines TRBV6-5 with TRBJ1-2, with 7 bases lining up with TRBD1. Germline trimming cut 4 bases from V and 6 bases from J; bases unmatched to any gene: 8. The CDR3 has 14 amino acids. Germline CDR1 and CDR2: MNHEY and SVGAGI. The CDR3 nucleotides read TGTGCCAGCAGTTGGAACGACAGGGTCGATGGCTACACCTTC. Amino acids: CASSWNDRVDGYTF.

The chain is built from TRBV6-4 and TRBJ2-7, with TRBD1 as a possible D gene (5 bases). CDR3 length equals 17 residues. With 9 bases removed from V and 0 bases from J, the gap between germline ends came to 24 bases. The germline V gene has CDR1 MRHNA and CDR2 SNTAGT. The CDR3: CARPRLSGHPYSYEQYF. DNA of the CDR3: TGTGCCAGGCCCCGCCTTTCCGGACACCCATACTCCTACGAGCAGTACTTC.